This passage covers 17 T cell receptor beta chains from one sample sequenced in a study of OX40 agonist ivuxolimab in advanced cancers. Data came from immunoSEQ multiplex PCR; TCRdb stores just in-frame clones and leaves some out. The sample holds roughly 86,000 clones; just under 90% are singletons and the top ten take about 7.2%. The sample in question was CD4+ or CD8+ T cells sorted from blood, obtained in a trial of the OX40 agonist ivuxolimab. The receptors come from an adult with an advanced solid tumor such as melanoma, head and neck, liver or kidney cancer.

The chain employs TRBV27 and TRBJ2-7, with 7 bases matching TRBD1. The CDR3 covers 12 residues. V lost 5 bases and J lost 7; bases outside the gene matches: 5. CDR1 and CDR2 from the germline V gene are MNHEY and SMNVEV (reference sequence). The CDR3 loop is CASSPTGAEQYF. The CDR3 DNA sequence: TGTGCCAGCAGTCCCACAGGGGCTGAGCAGTACTTC.

This chain links TRBV28 with TRBJ1-5; 7 bases align to TRBD1. J was trimmed by 5 bases and V by 11 bases; bases with no gene match: 15. CDR1 is MDHEN and CDR2 is SYDVKM in the germline V gene. The CDR3 runs 15 residues. Here the CDR3 DNA reads TGTGCCCTTTCCCGGGACAGCGAGCCTCATCAGCCCCAGCATTTT. Its translation: CALSRDSEPHQPQHF.

The genes are TRBV4-1 and TRBJ2-7, with 7 bases matching TRBD1. J was trimmed by 5 bases and V by 4 bases; bases with no gene match: 5. There are 13 residues in the CDR3. The germline gives CDR1 MGHRA, CDR2 YSYEKL. The CDR3, as DNA: TGCGCCAGCAGCCGCGGACAGGCCAACGAGCAGTACTTC. It codes for CASSRGQANEQYF.

The J gene is TRBJ1-2, the V gene TRBV9; no reliable D call. With 4 bases removed from V and 2 bases from J, the gap between germline ends came to 9 bases. Germline V gene lookup returns CDR1 SGDLS and CDR2 YYNGEE. The CDR3 totals 13 residues. CDR3 loop: CASSPGMNYGYTF. Here the CDR3 DNA reads TGTGCCAGCAGCCCGGGGATGAACTATGGCTACACCTTC.

Of note for this clone: In the same sample, other DNA sequences code for this CDR3. The chain has TRBV20-1 and TRBJ2-7; D uncertain. This CDR3 has 10 residues. Germline CDR1 and CDR2: DFQATT and SNEGSKA (reference sequence). The ends were cut back, 0 bases at V and 7 bases at J, with 4 bases in the middle. The chain's CDR3 is CSARDREQYF. The CDR3 DNA is TGCAGTGCTAGAGATCGGGAGCAGTACTTC.

The chain joins TRBV5-1 to TRBJ2-7, with D possibly matching TRBD1 (6 bases). V lost 4 bases and J 2 bases, leaving 16 bases between the germline ends. This CDR3 has 15 amino acids. CDR1 is SGHRS, CDR2 YFSETQ, per germline. In DNA form, the CDR3 reads TGCGCCAGCAGCCCCGTGGACAGAATTACCTACGAGCAGTACTTC. Its protein product is CASSPVDRITYEQYF.

The rearrangement joins TRBV2 to TRBJ1-6, with 9 nucleotides matching TRBD1. The CDR3 contains 14 residues. With V trimmed by 2 bases and J by 8 bases, 1 base remained unmatched. Per the germline V gene, CDR1 is SNHLY and CDR2 is FYNNEI. The CDR3 sequence: CASSEWDRDSPLHF. Here the CDR3 DNA reads TGTGCCAGCAGTGAATGGGACAGGGATTCACCCCTCCACTTT.

The chain couples TRBV19 to TRBJ2-7, with TRBD2 matching 12 bases. Germline CDR1 reads LNHDA; CDR2 reads SQIVND (reference sequence). The CDR3 contains 14 residues. The V and J ends lost 5 bases and 5 bases, in that order; junction bases with no gene match: 4. As DNA, the CDR3 is TGTGCCAGTAGTTGGCGACTAGCGGGGGACGAGCAGTACTTC. Protein product: CASSWRLAGDEQYF.

This clone was seen once. V gene TRBV19 combines with J gene TRBJ1-3; 7 bases agree with TRBD1. The germline V gene encodes CDR1 LNHDA and CDR2 SQIVND (reference sequence). The CDR3 length is 16 residues. Unmatched junction bases numbered 7, after V lost 5 bases and J lost 0 bases. For the CDR3, the DNA is TGTGCCAGTAGTTCGACCGGGACAGCCTCTGGAAACACCATATATTTT. Translation: CASSSTGTASGNTIYF. The full variable domain, its missing parts supplied by reference TRBV19 and TRBJ1-3, is DGGITQSPKYLFRKEGQNVTLSCEQNLNHDAMYWYRQDPGQGLRLIYYSQIVNDFQKGDIAEGYSVSREKKESFPLTVTSAQKNPTAFYLCASSSTGTASGNTIYFGEGSWLTVV.

The chain employs TRBV9 and TRBJ1-1; a possible D gene is TRBD1 (5 bases). V lost 3 bases to trimming and J lost 5 bases, with 23 bases between them. The CDR3 is 17 residues long. The germline V gene has CDR1 SGDLS and CDR2 YYNGEE. The CDR3 DNA reads TGTGCCAGCAGCGCCCCGAGCGGAACACGGGACGGGACTGAAGCTTTCTTT. Translated: CASSAPSGTRDGTEAFF. The full variable domain, its missing parts supplied by reference TRBV9 and TRBJ1-1, is DSGVTQTPKHLITATGQRVTLRCSPRSGDLSVYWYQQSLDQGLQFLIQYYNGEERAKGNILERFSAQQFPDLHSELNLSSLELGDSALYFCASSAPSGTRDGTEAFFGQGTRLTVV.

This clone has a single count. V gene TRBV2 combines with J gene TRBJ1-6; 12 bases fit TRBD1. This CDR3 is 18 amino acids long. The V gene end was trimmed by 2 bases and the J gene end by 4 bases; junction bases not matched to a gene: 6. Germline loops: CDR1 SNHLY, CDR2 FYNNEI. The CDR3 spells CASSERDRGPFYNSPLHF. The CDR3, as DNA: TGTGCCAGCAGTGAAAGGGACAGGGGGCCATTTTATAATTCACCCCTCCACTTT.

This rearrangement joins TRBV5-5 to TRBJ2-3; 13 bases match TRBD2. The CDR3 length is 16 residues. CDR1 is SGHKS, CDR2 YYEKEE, per germline (reference sequence). V was pared by 4 bases and J by 2 bases, with 4 bases of the junction left unmatched. The CDR3 DNA sequence: TGTGCCAGCAGCACGGGACTAGCGGGGACCACAGATACGCAGTATTTT. Its translation: CASSTGLAGTTDTQYF.

The chain joins TRBV19 to TRBJ1-1, with D possibly TRBD1 on 5 matching bases. CDR1 and CDR2 (germline): LNHDA, SQIVND (reference sequence). V lost 6 bases and J 1 base, leaving 12 bases between the germline ends. This CDR3 comprises 14 residues. CDR3: CASRAEGWNTEAFF. In DNA, the CDR3 is TGTGCCAGTAGAGCGGAGGGGTGGAACACTGAAGCTTTCTTT.

The chain has TRBV5-1 and TRBJ2-7; D is uncertain. The V end was cut by 0 bases, the J end by 3 bases, with 7 bases between. The germline V gene has CDR1 SGHRS and CDR2 YFSETQ. The CDR3 length is 13 residues. CDR3 in DNA: TGCGCCAGCAGCTTGGCCAGCGTCTACGAGCAGTACTTC. Translation gives CASSLASVYEQYF.

V and J are TRBV28 and TRBJ1-1; no reliable D call. V lost 7 bases to trimming and J lost 4 bases, with 22 bases between them. CDR1 is MDHEN, CDR2 SYDVKM, per germline. This CDR3 contains 16 residues. This CDR3 reads CASKTFVAPGSTEAFF. The CDR3 nucleotides are TGTGCCAGCAAAACATTCGTCGCACCCGGGAGCACTGAAGCTTTCTTT.

The V call is TRBV2, the J call TRBJ2-5; no clear D gene. Trimming shortened V by 9 bases and J by 2 bases, and 7 bases separated the two germline ends. The germline V gene encodes CDR1 SNHLY and CDR2 FYNNEI. CDR3 length: 11 amino acids. CDR3 protein: CASLLQETQYF. The DNA of the CDR3 is TGTGCCAGTCTTTTGCAAGAGACCCAGTACTTC.

The chain employs TRBV15 and TRBJ2-3, with 14 positions matching TRBD2. With V trimmed by 3 bases and J by 6 bases, 8 bases remained unmatched. Germline-derived CDR1 and CDR2 are LNHNV and YYDKDF (reference sequence). The CDR3 sequence is 17 residues long. Here the CDR3 DNA reads TGTGCCACCAGCAGGGGGGGACTAGCGGGAGTACCCGATACGCAGTATTTT. It specifies CATSRGGLAGVPDTQYF. The whole variable domain, filled in from reference TRBV15 and TRBJ2-3, reads DAMVIQNPRYQVTQFGKPVTLSCSQTLNHNVMYWYQQKSSQAPKLLFHYYDKDFNNEADTPDNFQSRRPNTSFCFLDIRSPGLGDTAMYLCATSRGGLAGVPDTQYFGPGTRLTVL.